The clone carrying this T cell receptor (beta chain) was detected many times. This sample stems from a study of shared clonotypes between healthy human individuals. The junction had 4 bases not matched to a gene; V was cut back by 4 bases and J by 3 bases. Germline-derived CDR1 and CDR2 are MNHEY and SVGAGI. This CDR3 spans 15 amino acids. Sorted-subset replicate PCR reactions contained approximately 190 ng DNA, corresponding to tens of thousands of T cell genomes. Repertoires were generated with immunoSEQ multiplex PCR, while TCRdb's copy carries only in-frame clones and drops some. Seen here are 98,000 or so clones, roughly 70% observed once, and the top ten hold approximately 24%.

The chain recombines TRBV6-5 with TRBJ1-1; 11 bases are a match to TRBD1. The sequencing sample was made of memory CD8+ T cells sorted from blood. Indicated subset: CD45RO+ cells pooled with CCR7-negative TemRA cells. The clonotype originates from a woman aged 25 to 45 in good health. The CDR3 spells CASSLRTGGYTEAFF. CDR3 nucleotides: TGTGCCAGCAGTTTAAGGACAGGGGGCTACACTGAAGCTTTCTTT.